The 2 T cell receptor beta chains listed next were all sequenced from one sample in a study of T cells in Graves' hyperthyroidism and ophthalmopathy. Researchers amplified the TCR beta CDR3 regions from RNA transcripts. An initial round of RT-PCR targeting the TCR CDR3 relied on the HTBI primer set. TCRdb independently ran MiXCR on the multiplex PCR reads; one entry per CDR3 protein. The sample shows hundreds of thousands of distinct CDR3 sequences, less than 25% of them seen only once. Sequenced: blood. All receptors derive from a man aged 25-45 years with Graves' ophthalmopathy.

The V and J genes are TRBV2 and TRBJ2-3, with D possibly TRBD2 on 6 matching bases. The V end was cut by 6 bases, the J end by 6 bases, with 10 bases between. The germline V gene encodes CDR1 SNHLY and CDR2 FYNNEI. CDR3 length: 12 amino acids. The CDR3 DNA sequence: TGTGCCAGCAGGGGACTCACGGATACGCAGTATTTT. Translating it yields CASRGLTDTQYF.

V gene TRBV4-2 combines with J gene TRBJ1-1, with D perhaps TRBD1 (5 bases). CDR1 LGHNA and CDR2 YNFKEQ come from the germline V gene. Trimming cost V 5 bases and J 0 bases, with 19 bases left between them. The length of the CDR3 is 17 residues. The CDR3 region is CASSSSSTGALNTEAFF. The CDR3 DNA sequence: TGTGCCAGCAGCAGCAGCTCTACAGGAGCGTTGAACACTGAAGCTTTCTTT.